This T cell receptor beta chain was obtained from a study of OX40 agonist ivuxolimab in advanced cancers. The CDR3 totals 15 residues. After removal of 0 bases from V and 4 bases from J, the junction contained 4 bases not matched to a gene. In germline, CDR1 is MNHNS, CDR2 SASEGT. Data came from immunoSEQ multiplex PCR; TCRdb stores just in-frame clones and leaves some out. The sample yields tens of thousands of clones, more than 75% seen once. The V gene is TRBV6-1, the J gene TRBJ1-2; 8 nucleotides align to TRBD1. Material: CD4+ or CD8+ T cells sorted from blood, obtained in a trial of the OX40 agonist ivuxolimab. The clonotype comes from an adult with an advanced solid tumor such as melanoma, head and neck, liver or kidney cancer. This chain's CDR3 is CASSEAQGASYGYTF. CDR3 DNA: TGTGCCAGCAGTGAAGCGCAGGGGGCTAGCTATGGCTACACCTTC.